This T cell receptor (beta chain) came from a study of blood T cell repertoires in COVID-19. Germline V gene sequence: CDR1 WSHSY, CDR2 SAAADI. The V end was cut by 0 bases, the J end by 6 bases, with 14 bases between. This CDR3 is 15 amino acids long. Donors were grouped by their self-reported clinical history. Original processing notes: Estimates of nucleated cell counts were drawn from the amplification of reference gene primers. Assay used: immunoSEQ multiplex PCR; TCRdb lists only in-frame clones, some missing. V, J and clone size are taken as reported in that table, and D and trimming were inferred from the DNA itself. The table lists around 150,000 clones, more than 65% of them singletons, with 9.5% to 11% in the top ten.

This sequence was found in a middle-aged man who had recovered from COVID-19. Sequenced material: PBMCs or T cells enriched from blood (not recorded which). The chain carries TRBV10-2 and TRBJ1-2; D is ambiguous. The CDR3 here is CASSESNGGRNGYTF. The CDR3 DNA follows: TGCGCCAGCAGTGAGTCGAATGGAGGGAGGAATGGCTACACCTTC.